One sample yielded the 4 T cell receptor beta chains listed below, sequenced in a study of blood T cell repertoires in COVID-19 (TCRdb year 2020). Receptor amplification or capture employed the immunoSEQ multiplex PCR assay. TCRdb holds this immuneACCESS table with in-frame rearrangements only. Some clones are missing; in checked studies, unresolved V genes explain under half, and the rest has no known cause. The table for this sample lists 200,000 or so clones; around nine tenths of them were counted only once. The biggest ten clones account for 11% of the sample. The specimen was PBMCs or T cells enriched from blood (not recorded which). These receptor sequences come from a man aged 25-40 years who had recovered from COVID-19.

The V gene is TRBV19, the J gene TRBJ2-1, with 10 bases aligning to TRBD2. The CDR3 extends over 14 amino acids. From germline, CDR1 is LNHDA and CDR2 SQIVND (reference sequence). With 6 bases clipped from V and 8 bases from J, the junction kept 7 bases outside the gene matches. The CDR3 spells CASRASGSSDEQFF. For the CDR3, the DNA is TGTGCCAGTAGGGCTAGCGGGAGTTCAGATGAGCAGTTCTTC.

This clone was detected only once. The chain joins TRBV12-3 or TRBV12-4 to TRBJ2-1, with D maybe TRBD2 (6 bases). The CDR3 is made up of 13 amino acids. The ends were cut back, 3 bases at V and 6 bases at J, with 9 bases in the middle. CDR3 protein: CASSLLASNEQFF. CDR3 bases: TGTGCCAGCAGTTTGCTAGCGAGCAATGAGCAGTTCTTC.

The rearrangement links TRBV28 to TRBJ1-1, with no clear D. The V end lost 7 bases, the J end lost 5 bases, and 14 bases lay between the germline ends. This CDR3 has 13 amino acids. CDR1 and CDR2 (germline): MDHEN, SYDVKM. Here the CDR3 reads CASTIGGTTEAFF. Written as DNA, the CDR3 is TGTGCCAGCACCATAGGAGGTACTACTGAAGCTTTCTTT.

The chain's CDR3 is CASSMEGRSYGYTF. In DNA, the CDR3 is TGTGCCAGTAGTATGGAGGGGAGATCCTATGGCTACACCTTC. V gene TRBV19 combines with J gene TRBJ1-2, with D maybe TRBD1 (5 bases). Germline loops: CDR1 LNHDA, CDR2 SQIVND (reference sequence). The CDR3 sequence is 14 residues long. The V end lost 3 bases, the J end lost 4 bases, and 12 bases lay between the germline ends.